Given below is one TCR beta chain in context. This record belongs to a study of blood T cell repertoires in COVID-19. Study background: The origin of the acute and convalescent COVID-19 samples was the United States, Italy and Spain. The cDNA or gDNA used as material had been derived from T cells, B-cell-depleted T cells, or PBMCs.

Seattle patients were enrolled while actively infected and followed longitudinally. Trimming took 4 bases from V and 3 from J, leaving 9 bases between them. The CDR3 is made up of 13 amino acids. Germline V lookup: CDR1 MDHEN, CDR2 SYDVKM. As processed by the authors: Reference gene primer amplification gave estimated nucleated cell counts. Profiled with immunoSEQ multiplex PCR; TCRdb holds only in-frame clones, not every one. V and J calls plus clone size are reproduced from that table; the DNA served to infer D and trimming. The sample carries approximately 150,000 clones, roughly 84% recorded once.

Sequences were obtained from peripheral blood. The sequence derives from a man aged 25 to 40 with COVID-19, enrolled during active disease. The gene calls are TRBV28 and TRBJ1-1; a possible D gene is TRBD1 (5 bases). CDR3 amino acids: CASSSDIYTEAFF. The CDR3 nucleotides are TGTGCCAGCAGTTCGGACATCTACACTGAAGCTTTCTTT.